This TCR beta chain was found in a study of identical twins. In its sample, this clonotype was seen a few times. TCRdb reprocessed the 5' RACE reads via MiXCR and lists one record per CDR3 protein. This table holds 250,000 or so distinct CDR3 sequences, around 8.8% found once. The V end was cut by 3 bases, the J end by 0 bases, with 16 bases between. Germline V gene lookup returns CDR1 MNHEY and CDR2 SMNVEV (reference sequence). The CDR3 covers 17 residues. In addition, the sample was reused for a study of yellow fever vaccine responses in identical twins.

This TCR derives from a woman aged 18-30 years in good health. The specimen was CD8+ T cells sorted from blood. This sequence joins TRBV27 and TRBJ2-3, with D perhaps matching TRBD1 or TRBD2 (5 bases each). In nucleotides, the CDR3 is TGTGCCAGCAGTTTCGGCAGGGACCTCTATAGCACAGATACGCAGTATTTT. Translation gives CASSFGRDLYSTDTQYF.